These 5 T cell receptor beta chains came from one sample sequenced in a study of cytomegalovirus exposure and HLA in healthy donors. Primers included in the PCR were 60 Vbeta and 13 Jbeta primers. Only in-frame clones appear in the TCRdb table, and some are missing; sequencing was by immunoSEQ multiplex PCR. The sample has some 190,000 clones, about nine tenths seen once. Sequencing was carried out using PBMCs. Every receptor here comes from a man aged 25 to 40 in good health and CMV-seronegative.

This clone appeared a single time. DNA of the CDR3: TGTGCCAGCAGACCCAGCCAGGGACAGGGTAAAAACACTGAAGCTTTCTTT. Translation gives CASRPSQGQGKNTEAFF. The J gene is TRBJ1-1, the V gene TRBV27; 9 positions agree with TRBD1. Germline V gives CDR1 MNHEY, CDR2 SMNVEV (reference sequence). The CDR3 loop spans 17 amino acids. V lost 6 bases, J lost 2 bases, and 13 bases stayed unmatched.

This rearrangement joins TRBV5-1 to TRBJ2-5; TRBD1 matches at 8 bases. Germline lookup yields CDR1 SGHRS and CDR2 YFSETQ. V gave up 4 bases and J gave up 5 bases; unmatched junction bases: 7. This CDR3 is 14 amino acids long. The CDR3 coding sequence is TGCGCCAGCAGCCCCTCGACAGGGGAGGAGACCCAGTACTTC. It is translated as CASSPSTGEETQYF.

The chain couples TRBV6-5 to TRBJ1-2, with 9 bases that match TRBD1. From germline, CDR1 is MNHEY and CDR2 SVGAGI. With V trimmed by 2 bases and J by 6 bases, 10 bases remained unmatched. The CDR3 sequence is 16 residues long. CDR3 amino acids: CASSYVTGTGKDGYTF. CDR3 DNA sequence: TGTGCCAGCAGTTACGTTACCGGGACAGGGAAGGATGGCTACACCTTC.

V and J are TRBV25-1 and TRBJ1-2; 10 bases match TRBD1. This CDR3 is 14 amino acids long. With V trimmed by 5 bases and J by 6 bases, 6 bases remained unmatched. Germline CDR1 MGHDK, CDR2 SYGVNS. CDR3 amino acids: CASSRTGGINGYTF. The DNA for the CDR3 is TGTGCCAGCAGTAGGACAGGGGGTATAAATGGCTACACCTTC.

This chain's CDR3 is CASTRNMNTEAFF. The DNA for the CDR3 is TGTGCCAGCACCAGAAATATGAACACTGAAGCTTTCTTT. The V call is TRBV6-1, the J call TRBJ1-1; no definite D call. Per the germline V gene, CDR1 is MNHNS and CDR2 is SASEGT. This CDR3 is built from 13 residues. V was trimmed by 7 bases and J by 0 bases, leaving 9 bases between them.